This T cell receptor beta chain was obtained from a study of CD8 T cells in Susac syndrome. TEMRA cells were FACS-enriched, while CD8+ and CD4+ T cells were negatively isolated. From germline, CDR1 is SQVTM and CDR2 ANQGSEA. The germline V and J ends were trimmed by 6 bases and 7 bases, with 24 bases remaining between them. The CDR3 length is 15 residues. cDNA came from roughly 0.53 to 1 ug RNA primed by random hexamers. Amplification of TCR beta CDR3 spanned 54 Vbeta and 13 Jbeta via immunoSEQ multiplex PCR. One entry per CDR3 protein results from TCRdb running MiXCR on the immunoSEQ multiplex PCR reads. This table has 90,000 to 150,000 distinct CDR3 sequences, roughly 92% appearing once. For this clonotype: Antigen specificity is unknown.

General study findings and limits: The number of individuals included in the study's TCR sequencing and HLA analysis was acknowledged as relatively small.

Sample: CD4+ T cells from PBMCs. The clonotype was recovered from a human donor in good health. The chain combines TRBV29-1 with TRBJ1-2; D uncertain. CDR3 in amino acids: CSVESRWIPQIGYTF. The CDR3 coding sequence is TGCAGCGTCGAATCTCGTTGGATTCCCCAAATTGGCTACACCTTC.